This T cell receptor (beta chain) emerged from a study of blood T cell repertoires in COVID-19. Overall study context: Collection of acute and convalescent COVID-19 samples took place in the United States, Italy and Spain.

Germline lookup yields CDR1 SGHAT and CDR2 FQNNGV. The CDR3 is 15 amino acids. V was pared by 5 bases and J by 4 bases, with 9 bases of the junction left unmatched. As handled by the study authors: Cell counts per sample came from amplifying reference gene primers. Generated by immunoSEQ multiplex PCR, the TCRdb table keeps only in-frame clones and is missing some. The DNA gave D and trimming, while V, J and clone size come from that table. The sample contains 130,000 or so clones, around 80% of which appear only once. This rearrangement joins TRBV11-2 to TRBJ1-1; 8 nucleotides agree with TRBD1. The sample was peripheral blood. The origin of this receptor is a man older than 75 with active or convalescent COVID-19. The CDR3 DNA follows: TGTGCCAGCAGCCCTCAGACAGGGGCGGGCACTGAAGCTTTCTTT. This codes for CASSPQTGAGTEAFF.